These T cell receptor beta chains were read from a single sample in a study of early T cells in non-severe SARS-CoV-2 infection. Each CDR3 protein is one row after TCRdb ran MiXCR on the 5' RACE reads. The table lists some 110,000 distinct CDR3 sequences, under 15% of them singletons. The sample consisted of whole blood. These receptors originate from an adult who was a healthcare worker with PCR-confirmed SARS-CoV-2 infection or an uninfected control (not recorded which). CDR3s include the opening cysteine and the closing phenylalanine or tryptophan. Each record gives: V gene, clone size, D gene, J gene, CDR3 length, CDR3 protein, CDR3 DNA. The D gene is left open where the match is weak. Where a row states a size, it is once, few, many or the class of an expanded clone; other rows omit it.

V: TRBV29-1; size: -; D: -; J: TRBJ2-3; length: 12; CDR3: CSSFRGTDTQYF; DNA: TGCAGCTCTTTTCGGGGTACAGATACGCAGTATTTT
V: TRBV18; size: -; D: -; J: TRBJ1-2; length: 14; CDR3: CASSPLDGEYGYTF; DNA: TGTGCCAGCTCACCATTGGACGGCGAGTATGGCTACACCTTC
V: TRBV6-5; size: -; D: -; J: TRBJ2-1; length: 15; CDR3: CASRGPLGELSEQFF; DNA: TGTGCCAGCAGGGGTCCGTTAGGGGAGCTGAGTGAGCAGTTCTTC
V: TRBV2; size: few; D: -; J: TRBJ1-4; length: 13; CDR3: CASRGPNGEKLFF; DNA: TGTGCCAGCAGGGGACCTAACGGAGAAAAACTGTTTTTT
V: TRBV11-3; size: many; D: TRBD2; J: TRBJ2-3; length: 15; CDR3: CASSLGLATADTQYF; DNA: TGTGCCAGCAGCCTGGGACTAGCTACGGCAGATACGCAGTATTTT
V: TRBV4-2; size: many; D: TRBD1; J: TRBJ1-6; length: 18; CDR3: CASSQVTWEGQGESPLHF; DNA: TGTGCCAGCAGCCAAGTGACTTGGGAAGGACAGGGTGAGTCACCCCTCCACTTT
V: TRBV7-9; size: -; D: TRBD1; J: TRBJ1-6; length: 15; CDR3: CATHPGTAKNSPLHF; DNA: TGTGCCACCCACCCCGGGACAGCTAAAAATTCACCCCTCCACTTT
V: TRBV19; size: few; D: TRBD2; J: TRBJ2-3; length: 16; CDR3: CASSTIAGESTDTQYF; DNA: TGTGCCAGTAGTACGATAGCGGGGGAAAGCACAGATACGCAGTATTTT
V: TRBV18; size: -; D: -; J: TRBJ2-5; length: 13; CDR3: CASSPGMQETQYF; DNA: TGTGCCAGCTCACCTGGGATGCAAGAGACCCAGTACTTC
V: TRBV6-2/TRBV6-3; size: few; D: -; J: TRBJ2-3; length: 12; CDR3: CASRRGTDTQYF; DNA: TGTGCCAGCAGGCGGGGAACAGATACGCAGTATTTT
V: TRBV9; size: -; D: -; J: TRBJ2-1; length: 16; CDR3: CASSVDEGVSYNEQFF; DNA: TGTGCCAGCAGCGTAGACGAGGGTGTATCCTACAATGAGCAGTTCTTC
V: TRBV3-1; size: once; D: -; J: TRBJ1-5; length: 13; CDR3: CASSQGGGQPQHF; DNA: TGTGCCAGCAGCCAGGGTGGGGGCCAGCCCCAGCATTTT
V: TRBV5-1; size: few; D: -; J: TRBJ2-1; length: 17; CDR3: CASSSRKTLSTYNEQFF; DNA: TGCGCCAGCAGCTCCCGGAAGACACTCTCAACCTACAATGAGCAGTTCTTC
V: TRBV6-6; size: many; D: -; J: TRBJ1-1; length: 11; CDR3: CASQGNTEAFF; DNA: TGTGCCAGCCAGGGGAACACTGAAGCTTTCTTT
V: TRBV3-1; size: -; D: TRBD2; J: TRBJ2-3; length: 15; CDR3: CASSGTSGSTDTQYF; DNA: TGTGCCAGCAGTGGGACTAGCGGGAGCACAGATACGCAGTATTTT
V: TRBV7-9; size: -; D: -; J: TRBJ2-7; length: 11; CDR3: CASSQQREQYF; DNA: TGTGCCAGCAGCCAGCAGCGCGAGCAGTACTTC
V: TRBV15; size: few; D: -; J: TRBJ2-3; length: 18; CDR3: CATSRDPPSVGRTDTQYF; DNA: TGTGCCACCAGCAGAGATCCCCCTTCCGTCGGACGCACAGATACGCAGTATTTT
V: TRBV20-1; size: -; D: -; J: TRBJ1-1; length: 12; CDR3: CSALAGNTEAFF; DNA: TGCAGTGCTCTCGCAGGGAACACTGAAGCTTTCTTT
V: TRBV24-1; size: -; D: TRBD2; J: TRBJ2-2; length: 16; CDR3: CATSDSQWEGTGELFF; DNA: TGTGCCACCAGTGATTCACAGTGGGAGGGAACCGGGGAGCTGTTTTTT
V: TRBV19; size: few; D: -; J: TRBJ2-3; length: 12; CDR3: CAIPLGGRTQYF; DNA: TGTGCCATTCCTCTCGGTGGACGCACGCAGTATTTT
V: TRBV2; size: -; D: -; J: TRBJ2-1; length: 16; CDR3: CASSSREGSSYNEQFF; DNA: TGTGCCAGCAGTTCGAGGGAAGGGAGCTCCTACAATGAGCAGTTCTTC
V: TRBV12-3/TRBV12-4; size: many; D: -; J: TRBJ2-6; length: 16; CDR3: CASSPDRLSGANVLTF; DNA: TGTGCCAGCAGTCCCGACCGACTCTCTGGGGCCAACGTCCTGACTTTC
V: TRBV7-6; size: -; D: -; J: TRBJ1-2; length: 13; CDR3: CASSPQESYGYTF; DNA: TGTGCCAGCAGCCCCCAGGAAAGCTATGGCTACACCTTC
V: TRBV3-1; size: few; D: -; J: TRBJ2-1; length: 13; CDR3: CASSQVASSEQFF; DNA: TGTGCCAGCAGCCAAGTTGCGAGCTCTGAGCAGTTCTTC
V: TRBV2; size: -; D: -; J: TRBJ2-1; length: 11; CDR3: CASKPWDEQFF; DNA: TGTGCCAGCAAGCCTTGGGATGAGCAGTTCTTC
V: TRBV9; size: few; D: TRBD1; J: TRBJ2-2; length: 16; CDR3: CASSVFGQGLPGELFF; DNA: TGTGCCAGCAGCGTTTTCGGACAGGGGTTACCCGGGGAGCTGTTTTTT
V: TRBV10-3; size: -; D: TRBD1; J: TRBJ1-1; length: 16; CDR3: CAIRPRDRGPNTEAFF; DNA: TGTGCCATCCGCCCCCGGGACAGGGGACCTAACACTGAAGCTTTCTTT
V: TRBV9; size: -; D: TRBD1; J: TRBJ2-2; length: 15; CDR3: CASSVGTANTGELFF; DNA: TGTGCCAGCAGCGTCGGGACAGCAAACACCGGGGAGCTGTTTTTT
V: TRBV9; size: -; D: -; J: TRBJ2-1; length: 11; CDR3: CASSVGAEQFF; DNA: TGTGCCAGCAGCGTAGGTGCTGAGCAGTTCTTC
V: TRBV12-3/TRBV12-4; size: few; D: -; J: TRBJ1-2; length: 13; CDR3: CASSVSPNYGYTF; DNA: TGTGCCAGCAGTGTGAGTCCTAACTATGGCTACACCTTC
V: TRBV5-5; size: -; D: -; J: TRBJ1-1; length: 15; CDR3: CASSLKSSVGTEAFF; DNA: TGTGCCAGCAGCCTTAAATCCTCAGTGGGCACTGAAGCTTTCTTT
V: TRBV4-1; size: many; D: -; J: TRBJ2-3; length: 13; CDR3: CASSDGRTDTQYF; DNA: TGCGCCAGTTCGGACGGGAGAACAGATACGCAGTATTTT
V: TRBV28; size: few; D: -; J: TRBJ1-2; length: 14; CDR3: CASSRGDYNYGYTF; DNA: TGTGCCAGCAGTCGTGGGGACTACAACTATGGCTACACCTTC
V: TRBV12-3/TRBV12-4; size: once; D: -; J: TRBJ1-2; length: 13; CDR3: CASRLGGYYGYTF; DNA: TGTGCCAGCAGACTGGGGGGATACTATGGCTACACCTTC
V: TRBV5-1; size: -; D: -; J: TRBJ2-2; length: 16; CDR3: CASSIEGTRNTGELFF; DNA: TGCGCCAGCAGCATAGAGGGGACACGAAACACCGGGGAGCTGTTTTTT
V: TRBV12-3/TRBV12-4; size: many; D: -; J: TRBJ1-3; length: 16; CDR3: CASSFMGGAGGNTIYF; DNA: TGTGCCAGCAGTTTTATGGGGGGCGCGGGAGGAAACACCATATATTTT
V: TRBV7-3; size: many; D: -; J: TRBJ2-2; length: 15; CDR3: CASSLGGGYTGELFF; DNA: TGTGCCAGCAGCTTAGGGGGCGGATACACCGGGGAGCTGTTTTTT
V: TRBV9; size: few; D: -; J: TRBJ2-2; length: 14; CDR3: CASSPGGGDGELFF; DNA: TGTGCCAGCAGCCCGGGGGGCGGGGACGGGGAGCTGTTTTTT
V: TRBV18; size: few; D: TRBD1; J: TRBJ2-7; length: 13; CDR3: CASSPTGAYEQYF; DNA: TGTGCCAGCTCACCGACAGGGGCCTACGAGCAGTACTTC
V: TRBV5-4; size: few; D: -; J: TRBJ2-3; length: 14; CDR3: CASSQDGDTDTQYF; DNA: TGTGCCAGCAGCCAGGACGGTGACACAGATACGCAGTATTTT
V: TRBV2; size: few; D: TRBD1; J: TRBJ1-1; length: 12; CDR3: CASWDSLTEAFF; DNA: TGTGCCAGCTGGGACAGTCTCACTGAAGCTTTCTTT
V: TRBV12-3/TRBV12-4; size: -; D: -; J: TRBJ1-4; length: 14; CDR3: CASSMWQINEKLFF; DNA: TGTGCCAGCAGCATGTGGCAGATTAATGAAAAACTGTTTTTT
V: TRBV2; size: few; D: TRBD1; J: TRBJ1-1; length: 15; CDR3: CASHRDRGVGTEAFF; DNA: TGTGCCAGCCACCGAGACAGGGGGGTAGGAACTGAAGCTTTCTTT
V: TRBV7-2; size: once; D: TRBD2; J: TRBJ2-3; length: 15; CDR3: CASSLSSGGLYTQYF; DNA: TGTGCCAGCAGCTTAAGCAGCGGGGGCTTGTATACGCAGTATTTT
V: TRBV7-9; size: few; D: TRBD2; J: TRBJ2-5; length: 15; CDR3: CASSTTSGDSGTQYF; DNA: TGTGCCAGCAGCACAACTAGCGGGGACTCCGGGACCCAGTACTTC
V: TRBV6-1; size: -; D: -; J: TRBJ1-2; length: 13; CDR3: CASTNRAPYGYTF; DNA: TGTGCCAGCACCAACCGGGCCCCCTATGGCTACACCTTC
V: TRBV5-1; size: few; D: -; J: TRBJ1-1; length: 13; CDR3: CASSLQGASEAFF; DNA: TGCGCCAGCAGCTTGCAAGGGGCATCTGAAGCTTTCTTT
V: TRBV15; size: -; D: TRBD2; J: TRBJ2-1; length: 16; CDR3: CATSSLTSGGSNEQFF; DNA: TGTGCCACCAGCAGCCTCACTAGCGGGGGTTCCAATGAGCAGTTCTTC
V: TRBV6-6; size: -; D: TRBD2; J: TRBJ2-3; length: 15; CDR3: CASSLGLDGADTQYF; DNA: TGTGCCAGCAGTTTGGGACTAGATGGCGCAGATACGCAGTATTTT
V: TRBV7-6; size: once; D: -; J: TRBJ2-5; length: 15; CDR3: CASSLHVSWEETQYF; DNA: TGTGCCAGCAGCTTACATGTTTCATGGGAAGAGACCCAGTACTTC
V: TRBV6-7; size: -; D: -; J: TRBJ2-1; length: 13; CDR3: CATRGRRLCEQFF; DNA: TGTGCCACCCGGGGCCGACGCCTCTGTGAGCAGTTCTTC
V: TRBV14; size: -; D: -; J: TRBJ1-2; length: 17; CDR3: CASSQERGRLANYGYTF; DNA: TGTGCCAGCAGCCAAGAAAGGGGACGGCTAGCTAACTATGGCTACACCTTC